This T cell receptor beta chain derives from a study of spatial heterogeneity in lung cancer. Whole-study results and caveats: Tumoral mutation counts were tracked by counts of expanded intratumoral alpha and beta TCRs.

Time point of the sample: sample taken at primary tumor resection. V lost 3 bases and J lost 0, with 5 bases in between. This CDR3 spans 13 amino acids. Per germline, CDR1 KGHSH and CDR2 LQKENI. One entry per CDR3 protein, called by TCRdb with MiXCR from the 5' RACE reads. The sample gives roughly 8,400 distinct CDR3 sequences, more than 3.5% of which show up once; 9.5% to 13% is in the top ten. This clonotype is judged medium-sized. Its target is unknown. This chain connects TRBV18 to TRBJ2-5; D is unresolved. The sample in question was lung tumor tissue, obtained at surgery. This receptor was taken from a female donor with early-stage non-small cell lung cancer. The CDR3 DNA is TGTGCCAGCTCACCCCCGTACCAAGAGACCCAGTACTTC. Its translation is CASSPPYQETQYF.